A selection of T cell receptor beta chains follows, all from one sample in a study of shared clonotypes between healthy human individuals. Libraries were prepared by immunoSEQ multiplex PCR; TCRdb keeps only in-frame clonotypes and omits some of them. There are fewer than 650,000 clones in the sample; roughly 72% occur only once, and 12% lies in the top ten. The sequencing input was PBMCs. Receptor source: a woman aged 40 to 49 in good health. Some clones in this sample may be carry-over from other donors' samples. CDR3s include the opening cysteine and the closing phenylalanine or tryptophan. A D gene is named only where the DNA matches it firmly. Only some rows state a clone size, as once, few, many or a class for expanded clones.

D	V	J	size	CDR3	DNA
-	TRBV11-2	TRBJ2-5	-	CASSFGFQETQYF	TGTGCCAGCAGCTTTGGGTTTCAAGAGACCCAGTACTTC
TRBD1	TRBV6-5	TRBJ1-5	-	CASSYSRTGYQPQHF	TGTGCCAGCAGTTACTCGAGGACAGGGTATCAGCCCCAGCATTTT
TRBD2	TRBV27	TRBJ2-7	-	CASSLKSGRVHEQYF	TGTGCCAGCAGTTTAAAAAGCGGGAGAGTACACGAGCAGTACTTC
TRBD1	TRBV28	TRBJ2-7	-	CASSGTVSLYEQYF	TGTGCCAGCAGTGGGACAGTTAGTCTCTACGAGCAGTACTTC
-	TRBV30	TRBJ1-1	-	CAWSPLVGGMAFF	TGTGCCTGGAGTCCTCTAGTCGGGGGAATGGCTTTCTTT
-	TRBV5-6	TRBJ1-2	few	CASSFSNYGYTF	TGTGCCAGCAGCTTCTCTAACTATGGCTACACCTTC
-	TRBV7-9	TRBJ1-5	-	CASSLWGRDTNQPQHF	TGTGCCAGCAGCTTATGGGGAAGGGACACCAATCAGCCCCAGCATTTT
-	TRBV7-8	TRBJ1-5	-	CASSKNQGTQPQHF	TGTGCCAGCAGCAAAAACCAGGGCACTCAGCCCCAGCATTTT
-	TRBV27	TRBJ2-1	few	CASSLDKARSSYNEQFF	TGTGCCAGCAGTTTAGACAAGGCCAGGAGTTCCTACAATGAGCAGTTCTTC
TRBD2	TRBV10-2	TRBJ2-1	-	CASILRLAGGPNEQFF	TGCGCCAGCATTCTGAGACTAGCGGGAGGGCCCAATGAGCAGTTCTTC
TRBD1	TRBV28	TRBJ2-7	-	CASIGQGAQLEQYF	TGTGCCAGCATTGGACAGGGGGCGCAACTCGAGCAGTACTTC
-	TRBV19	TRBJ2-7	-	CASSPDRNYEQYF	TGTGCCAGTAGCCCCGACAGAAACTACGAGCAGTACTTC
-	TRBV29-1	TRBJ2-1	-	CSVARYNEQFF	TGCAGCGTGGCACGTTACAATGAGCAGTTCTTC
-	TRBV6-5	TRBJ1-2	-	CASSPRQHSYGYTF	TGTGCCAGCAGTCCCAGGCAGCACTCGTATGGCTACACCTTC
-	TRBV30	TRBJ1-4	-	CAWSSGGGTNEKLFF	TGTGCCTGGAGTTCTGGGGGAGGAACTAATGAAAAACTGTTTTTT
TRBD2	TRBV2	TRBJ2-7	-	CASTWTSSYEQYF	TGTGCCAGCACATGGACTAGCTCCTACGAGCAGTACTTC
-	TRBV5-1	TRBJ2-1	-	CASSFAAQGSYNEQFF	TGCGCCAGCAGCTTCGCCGCCCAGGGGTCCTACAATGAGCAGTTCTTC